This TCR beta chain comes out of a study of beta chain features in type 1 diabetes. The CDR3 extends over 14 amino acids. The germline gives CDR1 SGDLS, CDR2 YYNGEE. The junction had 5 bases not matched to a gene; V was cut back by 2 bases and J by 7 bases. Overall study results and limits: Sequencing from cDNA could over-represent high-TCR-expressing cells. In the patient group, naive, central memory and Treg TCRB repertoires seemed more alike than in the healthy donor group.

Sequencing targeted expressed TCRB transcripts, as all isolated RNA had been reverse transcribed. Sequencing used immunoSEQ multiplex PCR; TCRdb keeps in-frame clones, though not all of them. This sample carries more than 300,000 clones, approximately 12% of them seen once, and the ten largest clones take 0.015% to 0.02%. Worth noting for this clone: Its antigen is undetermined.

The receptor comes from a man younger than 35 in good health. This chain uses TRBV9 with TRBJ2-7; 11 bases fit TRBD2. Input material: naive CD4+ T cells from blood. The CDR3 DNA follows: TGTGCCAGCAGCGTCCTTAGCGGGAGGGGGGAGCAGTACTTC. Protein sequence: CASSVLSGRGEQYF.